The rows below give T cell receptor beta chains drawn from one sample of a study of human T cells and chemical hapten exposure. Via MiXCR, TCRdb re-called the RACE reads, giving one row per CDR3 protein. Of 250,000 or so distinct CDR3 sequences in the sample, almost 8% were seen once. Sequencing used whole blood, obtained in connection with sensitization to the hapten diphenylcyclopropenone (DPC). The origin of the receptors is a young man with alopecia areata. Some clones in this sample may be carry-over from other donors' samples. CDR3s include the opening cysteine and the closing phenylalanine or tryptophan. D genes are given only for firm matches. Size is stated for part of the rows, as once, few or many counts, or as a class when the clone is expanded.

- - TRBJ1-5 TRBV20-1 15 CSARAPSGVNQPQHF TGCAGTGCTAGAGCCCCTTCAGGGGTCAATCAGCCCCAGCATTTT
- TRBD2 TRBJ2-7 TRBV9 16 CASSVEERGATYEQYF TGTGCCAGCAGCGTAGAAGAGCGGGGGGCAACCTACGAGCAGTACTTC
- - TRBJ2-3 TRBV7-8 11 CASSLGYTQYF TGTGCCAGCAGCTTGGGGTATACGCAGTATTTT
few TRBD1 TRBJ2-7 TRBV7-3 12 CASSSGQGAMYF TGTGCCAGCAGCTCCGGACAGGGGGCGATGTACTTC
- - TRBJ1-2 TRBV7-2 15 CASSLDGGASYGYTF TGTGCCAGCAGCTTAGATGGGGGGGCGTCCTACGGCTACACCTTC
many - TRBJ1-2 TRBV2 10 CASYSGGYTF TGTGCCAGCTATAGCGGTGGCTACACCTTC
- - TRBJ1-6 TRBV25-1 15 CASSEFNRIGSPLHF TGTGCCAGCAGTGAATTTAATAGAATTGGTTCACCCCTCCACTTT
few TRBD1 TRBJ2-2 TRBV7-3 18 CASSLRAFDRVNTGELFF TGTGCCAGCAGCTTAAGGGCATTCGACAGGGTGAACACCGGGGAGCTGTTTTTT
- TRBD1 TRBJ1-6 TRBV3-1 17 CASSLPPPTGAYSPLHF TGTGCCAGCAGCCTCCCCCCTCCGACAGGGGCCTATTCACCCCTCCACTTT
few TRBD1 TRBJ2-5 TRBV7-2 14 CASSLARQGETQYF TGTGCCAGCAGCTTAGCTCGACAGGGTGAGACCCAGTACTTC
- - TRBJ1-6 TRBV10-2 14 CASRRGTENSPLHF TGCGCCAGCCGGAGGGGGACGGAAAATTCACCCCTCCACTTT
- - TRBJ1-2 TRBV12-3/TRBV12-4 15 CASSPGGGTLYGYTF TGTGCCAGCAGCCCTGGGGGGGGCACCCTCTATGGCTACACCTTC
- - TRBJ1-1 TRBV12-3/TRBV12-4 14 CASSLGLWGTEAFF TGTGCCAGCAGTTTAGGCCTCTGGGGCACTGAAGCTTTCTTT
- - TRBJ2-5 TRBV29-1 13 CSVKGRQQETQYF TGCAGCGTTAAGGGACGACAGCAAGAGACCCAGTACTTC
few - TRBJ1-1 TRBV12-3/TRBV12-4 13 CASSLRTDTEAFF TGTGCCAGCAGTTTAAGGACGGACACTGAAGCTTTCTTT
few - TRBJ2-7 TRBV28 12 CASNQAPYEQYF TGTGCCAGCAACCAGGCACCCTACGAGCAGTACTTC